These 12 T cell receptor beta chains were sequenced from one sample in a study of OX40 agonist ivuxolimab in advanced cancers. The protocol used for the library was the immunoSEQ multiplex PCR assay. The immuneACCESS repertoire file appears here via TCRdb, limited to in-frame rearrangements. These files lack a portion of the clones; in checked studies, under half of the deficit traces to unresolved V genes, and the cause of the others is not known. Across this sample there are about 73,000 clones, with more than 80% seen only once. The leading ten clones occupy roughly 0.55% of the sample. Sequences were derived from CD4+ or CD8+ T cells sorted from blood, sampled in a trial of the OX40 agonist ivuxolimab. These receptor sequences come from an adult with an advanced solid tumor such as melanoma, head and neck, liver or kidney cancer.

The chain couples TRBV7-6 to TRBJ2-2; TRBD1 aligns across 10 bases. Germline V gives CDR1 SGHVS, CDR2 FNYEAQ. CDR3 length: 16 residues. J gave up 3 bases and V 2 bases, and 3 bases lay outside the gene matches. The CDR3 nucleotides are TGTGCCAGCAGCTTACCGGGACAGGGGTACACCGGGGAGCTGTTTTTT. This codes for CASSLPGQGYTGELFF.

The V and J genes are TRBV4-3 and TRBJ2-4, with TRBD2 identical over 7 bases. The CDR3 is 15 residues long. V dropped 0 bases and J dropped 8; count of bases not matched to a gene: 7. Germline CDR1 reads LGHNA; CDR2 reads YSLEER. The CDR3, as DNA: TGCGCCAGCAGCCAAGACGCCGGCGGGAGTTACATTCAGTACTTC. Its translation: CASSQDAGGSYIQYF.

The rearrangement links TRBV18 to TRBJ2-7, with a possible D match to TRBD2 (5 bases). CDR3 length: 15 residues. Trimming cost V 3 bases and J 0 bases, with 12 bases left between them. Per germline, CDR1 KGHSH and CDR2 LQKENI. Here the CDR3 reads CASSPGGVRSYEQYF. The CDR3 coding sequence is TGTGCCAGCTCACCCGGAGGAGTCCGCTCCTACGAGCAGTACTTC.

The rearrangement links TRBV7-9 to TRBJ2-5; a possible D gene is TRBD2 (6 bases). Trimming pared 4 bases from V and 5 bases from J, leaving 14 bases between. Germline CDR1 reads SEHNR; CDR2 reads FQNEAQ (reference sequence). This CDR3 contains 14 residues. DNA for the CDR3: TGTGCCAGCAGCTCCTGGGGAGGCCAGGAGACCCAGTACTTC. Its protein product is CASSSWGGQETQYF.

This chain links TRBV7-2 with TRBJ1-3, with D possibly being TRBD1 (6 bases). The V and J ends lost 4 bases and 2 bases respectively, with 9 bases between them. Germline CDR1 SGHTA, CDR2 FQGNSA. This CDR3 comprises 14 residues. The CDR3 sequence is CASSSYRAGNTIYF. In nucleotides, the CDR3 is TGTGCCAGCAGCTCATACAGGGCTGGAAACACCATATATTTT.

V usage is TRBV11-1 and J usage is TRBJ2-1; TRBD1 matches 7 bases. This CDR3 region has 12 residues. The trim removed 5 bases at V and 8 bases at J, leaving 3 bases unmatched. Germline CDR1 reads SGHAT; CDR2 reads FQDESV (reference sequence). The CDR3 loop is CASSPDRDEQFF. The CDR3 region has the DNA TGTGCCAGCAGCCCCGACAGGGATGAGCAGTTCTTC. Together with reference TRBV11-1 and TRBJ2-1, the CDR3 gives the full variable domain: EAEVAQSPRYKITEKSQAVAFWCDPISGHATLYWYRQILGQGPELLVQFQDESVVDDSQLPKDRFSAERLKGVDSTLKIQPAELGDSAMYLCASSPDRDEQFFGPGTRLTVL.

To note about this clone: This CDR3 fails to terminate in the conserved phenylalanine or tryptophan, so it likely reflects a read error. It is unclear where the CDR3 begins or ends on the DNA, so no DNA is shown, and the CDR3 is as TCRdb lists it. CDR3: CAWSVLGRGPIDY. V gene TRBV30 combines with J gene TRBJ1-2. CDR1 and CDR2 from the germline V gene are GTSNPN and SVGIG (reference sequence). The length of the CDR3 is 13 amino acids, counting both ends.

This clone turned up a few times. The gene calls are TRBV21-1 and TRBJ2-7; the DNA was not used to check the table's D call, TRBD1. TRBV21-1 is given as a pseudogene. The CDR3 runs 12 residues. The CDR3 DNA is TGTGCCAGCCGGGACAGGGACTACGAGCAGTACTTC. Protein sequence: CASRDRDYEQYF.

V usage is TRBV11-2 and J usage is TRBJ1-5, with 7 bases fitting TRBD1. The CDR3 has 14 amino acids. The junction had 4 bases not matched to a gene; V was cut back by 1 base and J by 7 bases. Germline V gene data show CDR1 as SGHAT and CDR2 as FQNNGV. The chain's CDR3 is CASSLGQGRQPQHF. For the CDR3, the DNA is TGTGCCAGCAGCTTAGGACAGGGAAGACAGCCCCAGCATTTT.

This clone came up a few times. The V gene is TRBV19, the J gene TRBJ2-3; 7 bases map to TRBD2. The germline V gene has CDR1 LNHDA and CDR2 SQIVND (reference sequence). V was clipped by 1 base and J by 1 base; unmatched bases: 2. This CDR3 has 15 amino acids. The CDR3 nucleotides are TGTGCCAGTAGTATAGCGGGAGGTGGCACAGATACGCAGTATTTT. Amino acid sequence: CASSIAGGGTDTQYF. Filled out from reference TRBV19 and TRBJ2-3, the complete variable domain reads DGGITQSPKYLFRKEGQNVTLSCEQNLNHDAMYWYRQDPGQGLRLIYYSQIVNDFQKGDIAEGYSVSREKKESFPLTVTSAQKNPTAFYLCASSIAGGGTDTQYFGPGTRLTVL.

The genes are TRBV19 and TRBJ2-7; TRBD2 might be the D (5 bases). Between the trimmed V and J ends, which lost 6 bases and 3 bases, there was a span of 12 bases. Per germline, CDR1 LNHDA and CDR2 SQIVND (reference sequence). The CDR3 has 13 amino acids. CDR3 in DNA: TGTGCCAGTAGGCCAACCGGGGTCTACGAGCAGTACTTC. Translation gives CASRPTGVYEQYF.

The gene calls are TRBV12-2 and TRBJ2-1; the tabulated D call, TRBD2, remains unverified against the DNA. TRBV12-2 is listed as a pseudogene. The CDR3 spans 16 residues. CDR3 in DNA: TGTGCAAGTCGCCCAGGACTAGCGCGTTCATACAATGAGCAGTTCTTC. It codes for CASRPGLARSYNEQFF.